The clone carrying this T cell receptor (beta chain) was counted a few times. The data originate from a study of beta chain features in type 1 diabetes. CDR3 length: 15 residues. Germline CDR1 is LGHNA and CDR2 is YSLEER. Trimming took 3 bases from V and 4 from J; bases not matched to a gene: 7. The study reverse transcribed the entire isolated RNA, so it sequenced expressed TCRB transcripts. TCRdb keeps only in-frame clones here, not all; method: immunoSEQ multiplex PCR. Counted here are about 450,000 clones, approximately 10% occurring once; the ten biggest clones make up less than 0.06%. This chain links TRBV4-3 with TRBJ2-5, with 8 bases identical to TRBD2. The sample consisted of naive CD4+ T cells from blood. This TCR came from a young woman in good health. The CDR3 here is CASSHYLTSGETQYF. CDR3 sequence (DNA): TGCGCCAGCAGCCATTACCTTACTAGCGGAGAGACCCAGTACTTC.